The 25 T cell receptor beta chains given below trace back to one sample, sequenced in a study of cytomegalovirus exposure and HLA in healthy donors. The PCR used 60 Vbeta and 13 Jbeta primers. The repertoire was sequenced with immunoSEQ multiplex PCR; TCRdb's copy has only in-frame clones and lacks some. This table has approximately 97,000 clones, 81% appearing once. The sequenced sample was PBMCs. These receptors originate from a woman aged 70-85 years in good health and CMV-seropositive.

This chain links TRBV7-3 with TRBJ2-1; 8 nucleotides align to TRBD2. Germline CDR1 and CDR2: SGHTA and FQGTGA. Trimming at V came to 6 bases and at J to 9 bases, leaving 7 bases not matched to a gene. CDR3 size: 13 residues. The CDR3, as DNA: TGTGCCAGCAGGCTATCTCGGGGGGGTGAGCAGTTCTTC. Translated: CASRLSRGGEQFF. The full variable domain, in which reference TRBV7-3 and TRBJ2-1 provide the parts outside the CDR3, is GAGVSQTPSNKVTEKGKYVELRCDPISGHTALYWYRQSLGQGPEFLIYFQGTGAADDSGLPNDRFFAVRPEGSVSTLKIQRTERGDSAVYLCASRLSRGGEQFFGPGTRLTVL.

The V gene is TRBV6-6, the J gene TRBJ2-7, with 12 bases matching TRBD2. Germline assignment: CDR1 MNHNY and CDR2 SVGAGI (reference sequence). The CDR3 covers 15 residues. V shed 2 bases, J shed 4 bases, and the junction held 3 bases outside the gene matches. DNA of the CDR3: TGTGCCAGCAGTTACCCGACTAGCGGGAGTTACGAGCAGTACTTC. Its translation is CASSYPTSGSYEQYF.

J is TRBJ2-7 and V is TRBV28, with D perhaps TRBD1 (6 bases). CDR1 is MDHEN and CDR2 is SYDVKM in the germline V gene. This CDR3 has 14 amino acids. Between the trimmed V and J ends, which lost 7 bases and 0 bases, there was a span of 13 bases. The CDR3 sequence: CASIGDTRSYEQYF. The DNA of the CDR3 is TGTGCCAGCATTGGGGACACACGCTCCTACGAGCAGTACTTC.

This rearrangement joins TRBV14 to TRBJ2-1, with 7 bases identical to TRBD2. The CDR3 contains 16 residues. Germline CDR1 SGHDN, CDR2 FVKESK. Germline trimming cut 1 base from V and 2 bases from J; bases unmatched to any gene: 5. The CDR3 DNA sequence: TGTGCCAGCAGCCAAGTCTCGGGGGGTGCCTACAATGAGCAGTTCTTC. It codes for CASSQVSGGAYNEQFF.

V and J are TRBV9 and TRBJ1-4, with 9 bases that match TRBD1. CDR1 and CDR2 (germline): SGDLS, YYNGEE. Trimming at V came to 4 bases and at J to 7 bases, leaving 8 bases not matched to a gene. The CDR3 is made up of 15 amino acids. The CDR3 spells CASSSSGTGFEKLFF. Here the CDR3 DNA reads TGTGCCAGCAGCTCCTCCGGGACAGGGTTTGAAAAACTGTTTTTT. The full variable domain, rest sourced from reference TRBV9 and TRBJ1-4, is DSGVTQTPKHLITATGQRVTLRCSPRSGDLSVYWYQQSLDQGLQFLIQYYNGEERAKGNILERFSAQQFPDLHSELNLSSLELGDSALYFCASSSSGTGFEKLFFGSGTQLSVL.

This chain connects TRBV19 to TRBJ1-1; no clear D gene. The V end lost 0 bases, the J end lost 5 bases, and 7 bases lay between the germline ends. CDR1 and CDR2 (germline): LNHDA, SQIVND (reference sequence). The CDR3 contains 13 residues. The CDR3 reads CASSIERETEAFF. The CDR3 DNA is TGTGCCAGTAGTATAGAACGGGAGACTGAAGCTTTCTTT.

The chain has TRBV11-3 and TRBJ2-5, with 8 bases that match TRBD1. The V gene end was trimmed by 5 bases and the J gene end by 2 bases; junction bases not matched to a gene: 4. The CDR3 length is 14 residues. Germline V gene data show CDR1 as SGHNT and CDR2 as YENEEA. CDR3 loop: CASSGQGGQETQYF. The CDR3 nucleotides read TGTGCCAGCAGCGGACAGGGAGGTCAAGAGACCCAGTACTTC.

The CDR3 region is CASRVTGLAKNIQYF. In nucleotides, the CDR3 is TGTGCAAGTCGCGTCACAGGTCTAGCCAAAAACATTCAGTACTTC. The rearrangement joins TRBV12-2 to TRBJ2-4; the D call TRBD1 from the table was never checked on the DNA. TRBV12-2 is a known pseudogene. This CDR3 is 15 amino acids long.

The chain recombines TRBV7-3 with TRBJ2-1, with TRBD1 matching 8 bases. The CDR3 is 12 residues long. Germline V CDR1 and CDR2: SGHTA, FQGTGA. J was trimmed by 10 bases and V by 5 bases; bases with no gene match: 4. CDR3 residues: CASSPDRGEQFF. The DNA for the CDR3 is TGTGCCAGCAGCCCAGACAGGGGCGAGCAGTTCTTC.

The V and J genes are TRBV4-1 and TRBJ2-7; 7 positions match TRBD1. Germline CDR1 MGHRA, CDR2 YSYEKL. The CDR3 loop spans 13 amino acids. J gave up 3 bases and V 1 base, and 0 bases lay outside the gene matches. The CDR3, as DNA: TGCGCCAGCAGCCAAGGGACAGGCTACGAGCAGTACTTC. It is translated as CASSQGTGYEQYF.

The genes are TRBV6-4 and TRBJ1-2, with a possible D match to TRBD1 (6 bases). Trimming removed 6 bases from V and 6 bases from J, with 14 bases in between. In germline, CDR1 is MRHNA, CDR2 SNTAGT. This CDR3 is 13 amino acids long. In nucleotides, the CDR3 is TGTGCCAGCAGACGGGACATGGCGGATGGCTACACCTTC. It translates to CASRRDMADGYTF.

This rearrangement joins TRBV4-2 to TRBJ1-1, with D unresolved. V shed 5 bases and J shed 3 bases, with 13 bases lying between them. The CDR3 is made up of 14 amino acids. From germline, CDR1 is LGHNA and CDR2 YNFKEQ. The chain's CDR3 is CASSSYVRDTEAFF. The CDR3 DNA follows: TGTGCCAGCAGCTCTTATGTCCGCGACACTGAAGCTTTCTTT.

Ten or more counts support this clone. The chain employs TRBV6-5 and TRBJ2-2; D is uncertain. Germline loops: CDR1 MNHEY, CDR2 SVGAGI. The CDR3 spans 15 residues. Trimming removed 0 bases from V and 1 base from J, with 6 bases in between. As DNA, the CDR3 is TGTGCCAGCAGTTACTCACGAGGGAACACCGGGGAGCTGTTTTTT. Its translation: CASSYSRGNTGELFF.

The CDR3 region is CAIKDAGGTVTQYF. The CDR3 DNA is TGTGCCATCAAGGACGCGGGAGGGACTGTGACCCAGTACTTC. The rearrangement joins TRBV10-3 to TRBJ2-5, with 9 bases identical to TRBD2. This CDR3 has 14 residues. The V segment lost 7 bases and the J segment 7 bases; nucleotides outside the gene matches: 10. The germline CDR1 and CDR2 sequences are ENHRY and SYGVKD.

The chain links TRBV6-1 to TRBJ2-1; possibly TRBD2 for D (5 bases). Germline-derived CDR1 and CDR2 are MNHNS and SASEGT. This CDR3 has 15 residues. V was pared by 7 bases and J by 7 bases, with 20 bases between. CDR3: CASTLGSLAYNEQFF. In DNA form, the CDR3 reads TGTGCCAGCACCCTGGGTAGTCTAGCATATAATGAGCAGTTCTTC.

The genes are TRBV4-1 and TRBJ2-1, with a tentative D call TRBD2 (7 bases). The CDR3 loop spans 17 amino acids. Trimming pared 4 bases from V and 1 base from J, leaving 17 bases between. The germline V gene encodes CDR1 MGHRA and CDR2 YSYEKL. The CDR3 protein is CASSRGGLVPSYNEQFF. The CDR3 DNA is TGCGCCAGCAGCCGGGGGGGGCTCGTCCCATCCTACAATGAGCAGTTCTTC.

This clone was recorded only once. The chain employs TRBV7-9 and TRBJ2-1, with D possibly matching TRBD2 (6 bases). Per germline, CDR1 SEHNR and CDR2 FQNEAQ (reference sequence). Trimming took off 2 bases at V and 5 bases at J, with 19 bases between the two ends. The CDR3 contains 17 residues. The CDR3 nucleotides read TGTGCCAGCAGCTTATCACTCGGACTAATCATAGACAATGAGCAGTTCTTC. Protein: CASSLSLGLIIDNEQFF.

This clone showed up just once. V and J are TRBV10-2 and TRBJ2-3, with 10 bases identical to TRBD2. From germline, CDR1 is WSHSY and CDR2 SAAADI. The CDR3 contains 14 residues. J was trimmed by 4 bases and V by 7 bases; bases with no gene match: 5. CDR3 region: CASTGLAVADTQYF. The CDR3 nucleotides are TGCGCCAGCACAGGACTAGCGGTCGCAGATACGCAGTATTTT.

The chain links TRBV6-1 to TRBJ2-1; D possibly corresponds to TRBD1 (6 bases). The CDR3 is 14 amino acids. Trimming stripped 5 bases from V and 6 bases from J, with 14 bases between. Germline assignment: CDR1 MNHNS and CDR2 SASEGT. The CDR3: CASSRRQDANEQFF. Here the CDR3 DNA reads TGTGCCAGCAGTCGTCGACAGGATGCCAATGAGCAGTTCTTC.

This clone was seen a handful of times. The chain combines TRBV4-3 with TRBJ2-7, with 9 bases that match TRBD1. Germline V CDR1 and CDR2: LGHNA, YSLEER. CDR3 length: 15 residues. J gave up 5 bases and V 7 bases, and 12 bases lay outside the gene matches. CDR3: CASKPVGQGSHEQYF. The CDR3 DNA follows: TGCGCCAGCAAACCCGTGGGACAGGGTTCCCACGAGCAGTACTTC.

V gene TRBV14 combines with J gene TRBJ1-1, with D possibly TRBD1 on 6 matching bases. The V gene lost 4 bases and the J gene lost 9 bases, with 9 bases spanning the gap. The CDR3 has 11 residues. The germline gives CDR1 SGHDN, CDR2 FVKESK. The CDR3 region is CASSRGQKAFF. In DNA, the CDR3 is TGTGCCAGCAGCCGAGGACAGAAAGCTTTCTTT. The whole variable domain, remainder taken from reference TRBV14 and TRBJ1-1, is EAGVTQFPSHSVIEKGQTVTLRCDPISGHDNLYWYRRVMGKEIKFLLHFVKESKQDESGMPNNRFLAERTGGTYSTLKVQPAELEDSGVYFCASSRGQKAFFGQGTRLTVV.

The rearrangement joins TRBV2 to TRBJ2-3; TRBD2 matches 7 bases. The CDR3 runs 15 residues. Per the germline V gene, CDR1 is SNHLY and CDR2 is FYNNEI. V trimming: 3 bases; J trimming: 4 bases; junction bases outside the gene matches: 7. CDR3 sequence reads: CASSDRRERADTQYF. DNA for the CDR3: TGTGCCAGCAGTGATAGGCGGGAGCGGGCAGATACGCAGTATTTT. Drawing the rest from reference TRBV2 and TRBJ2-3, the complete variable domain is EPEVTQTPSHQVTQMGQEVILRCVPISNHLYFYWYRQILGQKVEFLVSFYNNEISEKSEIFDDQFSVERPDGSNFTLKIRSTKLEDSAMYFCASSDRRERADTQYFGPGTRLTVL.

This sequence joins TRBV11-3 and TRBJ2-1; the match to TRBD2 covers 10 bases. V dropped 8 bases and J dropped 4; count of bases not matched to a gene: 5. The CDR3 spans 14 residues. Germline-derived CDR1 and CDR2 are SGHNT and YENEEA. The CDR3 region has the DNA TGTGCCAGCTCAGTAGCGGGAGGATACAATGAGCAGTTCTTC. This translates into CASSVAGGYNEQFF.

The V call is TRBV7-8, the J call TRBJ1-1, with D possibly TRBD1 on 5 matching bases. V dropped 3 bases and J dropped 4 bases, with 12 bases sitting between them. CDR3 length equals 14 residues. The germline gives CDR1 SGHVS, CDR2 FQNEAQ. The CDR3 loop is CASSFRAESTEAFF. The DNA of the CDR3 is TGTGCCAGCAGCTTCAGGGCCGAGTCCACTGAAGCTTTCTTT.

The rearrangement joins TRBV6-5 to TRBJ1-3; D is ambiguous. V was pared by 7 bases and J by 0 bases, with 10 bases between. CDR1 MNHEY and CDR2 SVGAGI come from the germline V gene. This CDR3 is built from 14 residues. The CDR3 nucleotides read TGTGCCAGCATGAGGACTTACTCTGGAAACACCATATATTTT. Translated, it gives CASMRTYSGNTIYF.